Listed below are T cell receptor beta chains from one sample, sequenced in a study of blood T cell repertoires in COVID-19. Some clones are missing from TCRdb's copy, which holds only in-frame ones; the method was immunoSEQ multiplex PCR. The sample has under 300,000 clones, about 82% seen once. Sample: peripheral blood. Every receptor here comes from a man older than 75 with acute or convalescent COVID-19. Each CDR3 is given with its conserved first and last residue. Fields, in order: clone size, J gene, V gene, CDR3 length, CDR3 protein. Only part of the rows carry a size: once, few, many, or a class if the clone is expanded.

clone_size: .; j_call: TRBJ1-1; v_call: TRBV27; cdr3_length: 13; cdr3_aa: CASNTGLNTEAFF
clone_size: .; j_call: TRBJ2-7; v_call: TRBV6-5; cdr3_length: 13; cdr3_aa: CASTGDRGHEQYF
clone_size: .; j_call: TRBJ1-4; v_call: TRBV5-1; cdr3_length: 14; cdr3_aa: CASSFTGDNEKLFF
clone_size: few; j_call: TRBJ1-4; v_call: TRBV2; cdr3_length: 15; cdr3_aa: CASSRGPLENEKLFF
clone_size: .; j_call: TRBJ2-7; v_call: TRBV19; cdr3_length: 14; cdr3_aa: CASTEGGLDYEQYF
clone_size: .; j_call: TRBJ1-1; v_call: TRBV4-2; cdr3_length: 14; cdr3_aa: CASSPDRANTEAFF
clone_size: .; j_call: TRBJ2-7; v_call: TRBV19; cdr3_length: 12; cdr3_aa: CASSPRGYEQYF
clone_size: .; j_call: TRBJ2-7; v_call: TRBV28; cdr3_length: 16; cdr3_aa: CASSPILGLASYEQYF
clone_size: .; j_call: TRBJ1-3; v_call: TRBV10-3; cdr3_length: 14; cdr3_aa: CASQGAPSGNTIYF
clone_size: few; j_call: TRBJ1-2; v_call: TRBV28; cdr3_length: 13; cdr3_aa: CASQQGWEGGYTF
clone_size: .; j_call: TRBJ2-5; v_call: TRBV11-2; cdr3_length: 18; cdr3_aa: CASSLGTLAGANGETQYF
clone_size: .; j_call: TRBJ1-2; v_call: TRBV29-1; cdr3_length: 13; cdr3_aa: CSIHRDPAYGYTF